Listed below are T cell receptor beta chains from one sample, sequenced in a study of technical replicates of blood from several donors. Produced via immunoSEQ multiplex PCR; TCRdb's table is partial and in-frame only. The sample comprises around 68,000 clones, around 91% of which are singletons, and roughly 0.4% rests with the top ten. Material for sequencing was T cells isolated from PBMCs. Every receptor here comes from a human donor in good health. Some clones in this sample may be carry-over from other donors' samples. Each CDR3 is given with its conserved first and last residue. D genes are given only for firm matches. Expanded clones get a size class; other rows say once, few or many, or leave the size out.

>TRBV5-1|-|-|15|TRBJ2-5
CASSLAGDSQETQYF
TGCGCCAGCAGCTTGGCAGGCGATTCCCAAGAGACCCAGTACTTC
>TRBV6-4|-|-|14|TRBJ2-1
CASRRQSSYNEQFF
TGTGCCAGCAGGAGACAGAGCTCCTACAATGAGCAGTTCTTC
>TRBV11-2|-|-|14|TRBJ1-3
CASSLWAGGNTIYF
TGTGCCAGCAGCTTATGGGCAGGAGGAAACACCATATATTTT
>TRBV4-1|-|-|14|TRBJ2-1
CASSQVDFYNEQFF
TGCGCCAGCAGCCAAGTAGACTTCTACAATGAGCAGTTCTTC
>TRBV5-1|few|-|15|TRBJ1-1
CASSLALPMNTEAFF
TGCGCCAGCAGCTTGGCCCTACCGATGAACACTGAAGCTTTCTTT
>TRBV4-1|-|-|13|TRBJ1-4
CASSQEEREKLFF
TGCGCCAGCAGCCAAGAGGAGCGGGAAAAACTGTTTTTT
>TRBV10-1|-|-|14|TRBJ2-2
CASTLSTITGELFF
TGCGCCAGCACTCTTAGTACGATCACCGGGGAGCTGTTTTTT
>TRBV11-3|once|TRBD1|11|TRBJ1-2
CARDRDYGYTF
TGTGCCAGGGACAGGGACTATGGCTACACCTTC
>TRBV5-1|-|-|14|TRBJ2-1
CASSLTAAWDEQFF
TGCGCCAGCAGCTTAACGGCGGCCTGGGATGAGCAGTTCTTC
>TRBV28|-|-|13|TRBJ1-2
CASSLWQGYGYTF
TGTGCCAGCAGTTTATGGCAGGGCTATGGCTACACCTTC
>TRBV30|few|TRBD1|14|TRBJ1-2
CAWSVLGQGPSPTF
TGTGCCTGGAGTGTACTAGGACAGGGCCCCTCACCCACCTTC
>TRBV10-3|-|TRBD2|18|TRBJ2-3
CAISETGTSGSRTDTQYF
TGTGCCATCAGTGAGACCGGGACTAGCGGGAGTCGCACAGATACGCAGTATTTT
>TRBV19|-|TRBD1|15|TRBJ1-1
CASSIVTGGNTEAFF
TGTGCCAGTAGTATAGTTACAGGGGGGAACACTGAAGCTTTCTTT
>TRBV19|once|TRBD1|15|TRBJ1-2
CASSSKTGFNDGYTF
TGTGCCAGTAGTTCCAAGACAGGGTTTAACGATGGCTACACCTTC
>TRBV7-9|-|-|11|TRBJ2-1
CAAGGTDEQFF
TGTGCCGCTGGGGGCACGGATGAGCAGTTCTTC
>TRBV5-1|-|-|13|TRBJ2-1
CASSPDPGVEQFF
TGCGCCAGCAGCCCGGATCCGGGGGTCGAGCAGTTCTTC
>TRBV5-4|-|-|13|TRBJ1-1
CASSFVRVTEAFF
TGTGCCAGCAGCTTCGTCAGGGTCACTGAAGCTTTCTTT
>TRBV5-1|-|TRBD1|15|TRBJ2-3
CASSPTGGWADTQYF
TGCGCCAGCAGCCCTACAGGGGGCTGGGCAGATACGCAGTATTTT
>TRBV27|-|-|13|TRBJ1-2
CAAGVGTISGYTF
TGTGCCGCTGGAGTCGGGACAATCTCAGGCTACACCTTC
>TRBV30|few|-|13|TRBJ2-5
CAWTIQNKETQYF
TGTGCCTGGACCATCCAGAACAAAGAGACCCAGTACTTC
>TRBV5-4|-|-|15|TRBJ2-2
CASRLGGLDAGELFF
TGTGCCAGCAGATTAGGCGGCCTCGACGCCGGGGAGCTGTTTTTT
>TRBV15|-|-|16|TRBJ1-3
CATSRETDRSGNTIYF
TGTGCCACCAGCAGAGAAACAGACCGATCTGGAAACACCATATATTTT
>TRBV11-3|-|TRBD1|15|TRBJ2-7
CASSLVGQGAHEQYF
TGTGCCAGCAGCTTAGTGGGACAGGGGGCTCACGAGCAGTACTTC
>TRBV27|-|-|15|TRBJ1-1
CASRDVKDKFAEAFF
TGTGCCAGCAGAGATGTTAAGGACAAGTTCGCTGAAGCTTTCTTT
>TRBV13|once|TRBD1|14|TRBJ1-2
CASSPRTGSDGYTF
TGTGCCAGCAGCCCTCGGACAGGGAGCGATGGCTACACCTTC
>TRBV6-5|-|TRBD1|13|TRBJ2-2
CASRQGVTGELFF
TGTGCCAGTCGACAGGGGGTCACCGGGGAGCTGTTTTTT
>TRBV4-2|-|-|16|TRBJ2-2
CASSQDRRGGTGELFF
TGTGCCAGCAGCCAAGATCGGAGGGGGGGCACCGGGGAGCTGTTTTTT
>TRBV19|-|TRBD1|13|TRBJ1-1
CASSSQQGTEAFF
TGTGCCAGTAGTTCCCAACAGGGGACTGAAGCTTTCTTT
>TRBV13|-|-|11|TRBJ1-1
CASSVNTEAFF
TGTGCCAGCAGCGTAAACACTGAAGCTTTCTTT
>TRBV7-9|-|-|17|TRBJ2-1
CASRTPPGTGVNNEQFF
TGTGCCAGCCGAACCCCCCCGGGGACTGGAGTAAACAATGAGCAGTTCTTC
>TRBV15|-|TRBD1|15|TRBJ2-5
CATQPGTGGIETQYF
TGTGCCACTCAGCCCGGGACAGGAGGTATAGAGACCCAGTACTTC
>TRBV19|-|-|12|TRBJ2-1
CASSIDRGRQFF
TGTGCCAGTAGTATAGACAGGGGACGGCAGTTCTTC
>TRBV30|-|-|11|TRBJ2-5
CAGEQGETQYF
TGTGCCGGGGAGCAGGGGGAGACCCAGTACTTC
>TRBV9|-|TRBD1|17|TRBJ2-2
CASSVEAAGQGSRELFF
TGTGCCAGCAGCGTAGAGGCCGCAGGACAGGGAAGCAGGGAGCTGTTTTTT
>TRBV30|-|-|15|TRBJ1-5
CAGQIGGVSNQPQHF
TGTGCCGGCCAGATAGGGGGAGTGAGCAATCAGCCCCAGCATTTT
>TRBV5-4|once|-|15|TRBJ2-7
CASSLGGGAVGEQYF
TGTGCCAGCAGCTTGGGTGGGGGGGCGGTTGGTGAGCAGTACTTC
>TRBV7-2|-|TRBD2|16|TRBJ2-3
CASSLSLAGGTDTQYF
TGTGCCAGCAGCTTAAGTCTAGCGGGGGGAACAGATACGCAGTATTTT
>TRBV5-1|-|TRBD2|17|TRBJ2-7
CASSLGSIGRGGYEQYF
TGCGCCAGCAGCTTGGGGTCGATAGGGCGGGGGGGCTACGAGCAGTACTTC